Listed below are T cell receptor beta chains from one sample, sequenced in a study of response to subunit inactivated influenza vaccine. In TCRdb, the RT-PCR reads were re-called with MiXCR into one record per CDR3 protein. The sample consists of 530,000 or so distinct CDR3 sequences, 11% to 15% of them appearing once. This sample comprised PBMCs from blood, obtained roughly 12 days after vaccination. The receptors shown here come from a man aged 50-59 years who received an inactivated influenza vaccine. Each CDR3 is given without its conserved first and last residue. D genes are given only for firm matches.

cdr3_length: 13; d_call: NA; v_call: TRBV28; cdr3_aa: ASSSPRLVNQPQH
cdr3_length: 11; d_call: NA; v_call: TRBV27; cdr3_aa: ASSLREGYGYT
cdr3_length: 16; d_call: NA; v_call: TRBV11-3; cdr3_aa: ASSRLPPGHSSYNEQF
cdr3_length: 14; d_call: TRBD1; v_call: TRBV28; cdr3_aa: AISVQGQLTPGELF
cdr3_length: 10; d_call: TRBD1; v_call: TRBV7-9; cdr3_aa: ASSTGVEGYT
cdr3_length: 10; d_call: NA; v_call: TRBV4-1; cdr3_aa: ASSYELGKLF
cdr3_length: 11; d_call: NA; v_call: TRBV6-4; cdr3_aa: ASSDPNTGELF
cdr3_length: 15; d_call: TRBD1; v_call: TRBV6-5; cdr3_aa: ASSYSGQGALGYGYT
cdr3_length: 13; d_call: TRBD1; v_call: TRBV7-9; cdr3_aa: ASSFGTGVSEKLF
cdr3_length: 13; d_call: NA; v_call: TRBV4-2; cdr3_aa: ASSQGAGKQETQY
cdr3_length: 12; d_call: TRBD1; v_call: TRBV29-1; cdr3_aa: SFSQGATYNEQF
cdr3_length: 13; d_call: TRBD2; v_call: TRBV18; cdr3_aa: ASSLPSSGLETQY
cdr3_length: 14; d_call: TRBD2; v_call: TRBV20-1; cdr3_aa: SARKSTSGGAGTQY
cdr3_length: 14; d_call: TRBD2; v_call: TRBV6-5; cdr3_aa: ASSFRGTSGPGELF
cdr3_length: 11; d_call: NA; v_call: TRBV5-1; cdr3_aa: ASSLQVTGELF
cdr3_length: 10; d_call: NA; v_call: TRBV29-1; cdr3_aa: SVTQGGETQY
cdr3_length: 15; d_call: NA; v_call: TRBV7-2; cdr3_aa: ASSTGTPKFSYNEQF
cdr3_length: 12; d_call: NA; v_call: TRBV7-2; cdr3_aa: ASSFRAAPRELF
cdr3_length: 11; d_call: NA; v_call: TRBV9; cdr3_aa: ASSADVPDTQY
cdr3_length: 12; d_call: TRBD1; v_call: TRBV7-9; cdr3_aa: ASSLGTGRTEAF
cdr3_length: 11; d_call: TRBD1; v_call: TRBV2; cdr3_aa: ASNRQGAGELF
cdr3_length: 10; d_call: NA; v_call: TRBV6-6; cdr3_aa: ASQISTDTQY
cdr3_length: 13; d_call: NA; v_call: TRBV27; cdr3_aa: ASSFDSPRTDTQY
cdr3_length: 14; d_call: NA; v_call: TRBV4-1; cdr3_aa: ASSRNSDSYNEKLF
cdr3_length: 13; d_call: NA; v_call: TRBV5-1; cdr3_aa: ASSLVGGPGNTIY
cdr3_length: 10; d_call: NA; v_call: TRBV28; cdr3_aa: ASKGPTGELF
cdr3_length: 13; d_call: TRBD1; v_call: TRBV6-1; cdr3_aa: ASSEQGAGTGELF
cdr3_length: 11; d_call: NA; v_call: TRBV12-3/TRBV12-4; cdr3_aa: ASRMNRGGEQF
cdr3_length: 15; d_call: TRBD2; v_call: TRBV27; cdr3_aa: ASSLMIPSGGGNEQF
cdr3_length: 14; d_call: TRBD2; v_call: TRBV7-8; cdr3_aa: ASRPGLAGDTGELF
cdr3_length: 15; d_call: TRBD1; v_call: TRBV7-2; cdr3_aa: ASSFPSGRGKESGYT
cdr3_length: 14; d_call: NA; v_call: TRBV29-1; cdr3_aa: SVESSGSFSYNEQF
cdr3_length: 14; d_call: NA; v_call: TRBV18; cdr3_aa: ASSPLRDLQPYEQY
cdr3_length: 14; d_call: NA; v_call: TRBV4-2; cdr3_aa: ASSQFAGQTYNEQF
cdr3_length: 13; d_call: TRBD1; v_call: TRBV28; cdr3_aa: ASREQGMSNQPQH
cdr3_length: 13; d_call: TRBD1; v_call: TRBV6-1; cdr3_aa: ASSRPGRGKETQY
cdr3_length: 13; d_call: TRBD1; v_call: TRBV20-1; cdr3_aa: SAEGQGGWKNIQY
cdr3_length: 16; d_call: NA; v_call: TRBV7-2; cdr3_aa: ASSSAIQGYSSYNEQF
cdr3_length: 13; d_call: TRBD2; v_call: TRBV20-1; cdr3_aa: SALTGAGGGNEQF
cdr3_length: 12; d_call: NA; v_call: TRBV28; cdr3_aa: ASSWPNSNQPQH
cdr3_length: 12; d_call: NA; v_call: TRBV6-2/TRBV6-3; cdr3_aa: ASSVGYSNQPQH
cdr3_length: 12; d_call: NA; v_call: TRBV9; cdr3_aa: ASSPLGWDTEAF
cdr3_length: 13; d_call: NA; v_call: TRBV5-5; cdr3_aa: ASSLRRGFSYEQY
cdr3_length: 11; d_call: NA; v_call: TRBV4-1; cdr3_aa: ASISAPHQPQH
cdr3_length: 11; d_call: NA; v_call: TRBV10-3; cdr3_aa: AVSDRQENIQY
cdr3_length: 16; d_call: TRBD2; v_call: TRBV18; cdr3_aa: ASSPPGRLAETTDTQY
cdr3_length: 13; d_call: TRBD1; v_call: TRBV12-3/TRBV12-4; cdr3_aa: ASRPGQGDTGELF
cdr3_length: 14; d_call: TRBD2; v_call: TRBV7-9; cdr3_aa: ASSFGTSRSTDTQY
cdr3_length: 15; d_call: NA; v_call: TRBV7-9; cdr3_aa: ASSFPGVGTSTDTQY
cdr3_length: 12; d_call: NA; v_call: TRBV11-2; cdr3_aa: ASSLYQGSYEQY
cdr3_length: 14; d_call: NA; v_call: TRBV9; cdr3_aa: ASSVGSGGHTGELF
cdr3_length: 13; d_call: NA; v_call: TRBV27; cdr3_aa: ASSLSPGTQYEQY
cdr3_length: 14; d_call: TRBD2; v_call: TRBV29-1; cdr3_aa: SVEVPSGRASYEQY
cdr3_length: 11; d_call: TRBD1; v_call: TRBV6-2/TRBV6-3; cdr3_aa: ASTDRANSPLH
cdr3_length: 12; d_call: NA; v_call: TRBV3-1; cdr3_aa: ASSQVALRTIMY